A single sample is the source of the 14 T cell receptor beta chains below, sequenced in a study of shared clonotypes between healthy human individuals. Assay used: immunoSEQ multiplex PCR; TCRdb lists only in-frame clones, some missing. The sample gives about 2.3 million clones, 90% to 95% of which show up once; 0.39% is in the top ten. Sequencing used naive CD4+ T cells from PBMCs. Subset specified: CD45RA+ positively selected. Receptors were obtained from a man younger than 35 in good health. Some clones in this sample may be carry-over from other donors' samples.

The CDR3 DNA reads as TGTGCCGGCAACAGGGCCTCCGGAAACACCATATATTTT. It translates to CAGNRASGNTIYF. The chain employs TRBV7-9 and TRBJ1-3; a weak D match, TRBD1 (6 bases). Deletions cut 11 bases from V and 4 bases from J, with 15 bases between. The CDR3 has 13 amino acids. Germline CDR1 SEHNR, CDR2 FQNEAQ (reference sequence).

The chain links TRBV7-2 to TRBJ1-5, with 9 nucleotides matching TRBD1. This CDR3 has 15 residues. The junction had 9 bases not matched to a gene; V was cut back by 5 bases and J by 7 bases. The germline V gene has CDR1 SGHTA and CDR2 FQGNSA. The CDR3 nucleotides are TGTGCCAGCAGCCCTATGGGACAGGGAAGGCAGCCCCAGCATTTT. Its translation: CASSPMGQGRQPQHF.

The chain recombines TRBV28 with TRBJ2-7, with D possibly matching TRBD1 (5 bases). This CDR3 is 16 amino acids long. Trimming took off 6 bases at V and 5 bases at J, with 23 bases between the two ends. CDR1 and CDR2 from the germline V gene are MDHEN and SYDVKM. The CDR3 sequence: CASSEPWGRAHNEQYF. The DNA for the CDR3 is TGTGCCAGCAGCGAACCGTGGGGCAGGGCTCACAACGAGCAGTACTTC.

Turning to this clone: The same CDR3 is also encoded by other DNA sequences in this sample. The DNA for the CDR3 is TGTGCTTCTAGCAGGGGCGCTTACAATGAGCAGTTCTTC. It yields the protein CASSRGAYNEQFF. The chain uses TRBV11-2 and TRBJ2-1, with D possibly TRBD1 on 6 matching bases. CDR3 length: 13 amino acids. CDR1 is SGHAT, CDR2 FQNNGV, per germline.

This clone showed up just once. This chain joins TRBV5-6 and TRBJ2-1; 7 bases align to TRBD2. V shed 0 bases, J shed 14 bases, and the junction held 17 bases outside the gene matches. The CDR3 spans 16 residues. Germline V gene lookup returns CDR1 SGHDT and CDR2 YYEEEE. DNA for the CDR3: TGTGCCAGCAGCTTGGTGTTTCGCATCGGGAGGCGAGAAGAGTTCTTC. As protein: CASSLVFRIGRREEFF.

In this sample, this clone turned up a few times. CDR3 amino acids: CASSDGRNQPQHF. The CDR3 region has the DNA TGTGCCTCCTCGGACGGTCGCAATCAGCCCCAGCATTTT. This chain links TRBV7-9 with TRBJ1-5, with no clear D. Germline V gene sequence: CDR1 SEHNR, CDR2 FQNEAQ (reference sequence). Trimming took 11 bases from V and 2 from J, leaving 13 bases between them. The CDR3 sequence is 13 residues long.

This rearrangement joins TRBV6-1 to TRBJ2-1; D unresolved. This CDR3 comprises 15 residues. In germline, CDR1 is MNHNS, CDR2 SASEGT. Trimming left V 2 bases short and J 6 bases short, with 14 bases between. CDR3 sequence: CASSELSYQSNEQFF. Here the CDR3 DNA reads TGTGCCAGCAGTGAACTAAGTTATCAGAGCAATGAGCAGTTCTTC.

Of note for this clone: Other DNA sequences in the same sample also yield this CDR3. The chain employs TRBV7-9 and TRBJ1-2; D unclear. CDR1 is SEHNR, CDR2 FQNEAQ, per germline (reference sequence). The V end was cut by 5 bases, the J end by 4 bases, with 8 bases between. This CDR3 contains 12 residues. The CDR3 sequence: CASSLEGYGYTF. The CDR3 DNA reads as TGTGCCAGCAGCCTAGAGGGCTATGGCTACACCTTC.

The chain is built from TRBV5-1 and TRBJ2-2; either TRBD1 or TRBD2 may fit D (5 bases each). Germline CDR1 reads SGHRS; CDR2 reads YFSETQ. This CDR3 is 15 amino acids long. V was trimmed by 2 bases and J by 5 bases, leaving 13 bases between them. For the CDR3, the DNA is TGCGCCAGCAGCTTACTAACGTGGGGGACCGGGGAGCTGTTTTTT. Its translation is CASSLLTWGTGELFF.

This chain uses TRBV25-1 with TRBJ2-2, with D perhaps matching TRBD2 (5 bases). The ends were cut back, 2 bases at V and 5 bases at J, with 12 bases in the middle. Germline values: CDR1 MGHDK, CDR2 SYGVNS. The CDR3 is made up of 15 amino acids. The CDR3 spells CASSETRGRTGELFF. The DNA of the CDR3 is TGTGCCAGCAGTGAAACTCGGGGTCGTACCGGGGAGCTGTTTTTT. Full variable domain (rest looked up from reference TRBV25-1 and TRBJ2-2): EADIYQTPRYLVIGTGKKITLECSQTMGHDKMYWYQQDPGMELHLIHYSYGVNSTEKGDLSSESTVSRIRTEHFPLTLESARPSHTSQYLCASSETRGRTGELFFGEGSRLTVL.

This chain joins TRBV7-8 and TRBJ1-4; D call uncertain. Germline V gene sequence: CDR1 SGHVS, CDR2 FQNEAQ. This CDR3 is 15 amino acids long. V was cut by 4 bases and J by 0 bases, with 9 bases left in between. CDR3 loop: CASSSHIATNEKLFF. CDR3 sequence (DNA): TGTGCCAGCAGCTCGCACATAGCAACTAATGAAAAACTGTTTTTT.

The genes are TRBV6-5 and TRBJ1-1; D not certain. The ends were cut back, 4 bases at V and 2 bases at J, with 17 bases in the middle. This CDR3 is 16 amino acids long. Germline V gene lookup returns CDR1 MNHEY and CDR2 SVGAGI. The CDR3 here is CASSSPWVGPNTEAFF. The DNA for the CDR3 is TGTGCCAGCAGTTCCCCGTGGGTAGGGCCCAACACTGAAGCTTTCTTT.

CDR3 region: CASSPVGTGYGYTF. As DNA, the CDR3 is TGTGCCAGCTCACCAGTAGGGACCGGCTATGGCTACACCTTC. This rearrangement joins TRBV18 to TRBJ1-2; D might be TRBD1 (5 bases). Trimming removed 2 bases at V and 4 bases at J, with 11 bases between. Per germline, CDR1 KGHSH and CDR2 LQKENI. CDR3 length: 14 residues.

As concerns this clone: The junction departs from the called germline gene at one end, perhaps through a read error. Other DNA sequences in this specimen translate into the identical CDR3. The chain has TRBV18 and TRBJ2-2, with TRBD2 matching 9 bases. The V gene's germline CDR1 is KGHSH and CDR2 LQKENI. The CDR3 contains 16 residues. The CDR3 here is CASSPPSGRTMGELFF. DNA of the CDR3: TGTGCCAGCTCACCACCGAGCGGGAGGACGATGGGGGAACTGTTTTTT.